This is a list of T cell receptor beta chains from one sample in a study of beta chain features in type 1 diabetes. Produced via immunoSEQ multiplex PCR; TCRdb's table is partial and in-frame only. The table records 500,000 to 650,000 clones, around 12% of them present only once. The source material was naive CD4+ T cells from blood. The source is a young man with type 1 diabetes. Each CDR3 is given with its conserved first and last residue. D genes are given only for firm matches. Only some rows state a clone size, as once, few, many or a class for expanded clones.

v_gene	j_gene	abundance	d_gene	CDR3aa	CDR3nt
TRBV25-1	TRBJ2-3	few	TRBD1	CASSDPTGPDTQYF	TGTGCCAGCAGTGACCCGACAGGGCCGGATACGCAGTATTTT
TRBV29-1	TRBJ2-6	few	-	CSVGLAQVSSGANVLTF	TGCAGCGTTGGGCTAGCACAGGTCTCCTCTGGGGCCAACGTCCTGACTTTC
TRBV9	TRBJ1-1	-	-	CASSRASGRAFF	TGTGCCAGCAGCCGGGCCTCCGGTCGGGCTTTCTTT
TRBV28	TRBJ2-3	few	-	CASSRAGSTDTQYF	TGTGCCAGCAGCAGGGCAGGGAGCACAGATACGCAGTATTTT
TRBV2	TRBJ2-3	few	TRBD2	CASRLAGTDTQYF	TGTGCCAGCAGACTAGCGGGCACAGATACGCAGTATTTT
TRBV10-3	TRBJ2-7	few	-	CAISESGYEQYF	TGTGCCATCAGTGAGTCTGGTTACGAGCAGTACTTC
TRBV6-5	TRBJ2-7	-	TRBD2	CASSSTGLAVEQYF	TGTGCCAGCAGCTCCACGGGACTAGCAGTCGAGCAGTACTTC
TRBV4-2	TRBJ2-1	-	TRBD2	CASSPGGAGDEQFF	TGTGCCAGCAGCCCCGGGGGGGCCGGCGATGAGCAGTTCTTC
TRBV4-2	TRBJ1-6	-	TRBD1	CASSQAIGTGDSPLHF	TGTGCCAGCAGCCAAGCGATAGGGACAGGGGACTCACCCCTCCACTTT
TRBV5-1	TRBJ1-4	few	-	CASSEGPINEKLFF	TGCGCCAGCAGCGAGGGACCGATTAATGAAAAACTGTTTTTT
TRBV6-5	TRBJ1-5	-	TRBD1	CASSWTGGDQPQHF	TGTGCCAGCAGTTGGACAGGGGGGGATCAGCCCCAGCATTTT
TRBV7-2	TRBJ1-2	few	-	CASSASYYHYGYTF	TGTGCCAGCAGCGCTAGTTACTACCACTATGGCTACACCTTC
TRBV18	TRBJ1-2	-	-	CASSPRSAEGGYTF	TGTGCCAGCTCACCACGGTCCGCGGAGGGTGGCTACACCTTC
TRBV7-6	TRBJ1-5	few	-	CASSLVGQPQHF	TGTGCCAGCAGCTTAGTTGGTCAGCCCCAGCATTTT
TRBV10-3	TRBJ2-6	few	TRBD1	CASAGQGATGANVLTF	TGTGCCTCAGCGGGCCAGGGGGCCACTGGGGCCAACGTCCTGACTTTC
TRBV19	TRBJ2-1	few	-	CASSIGRYNEQFF	TGTGCCAGTAGTATAGGTCGCTACAATGAGCAGTTCTTC